These 6 T cell receptor beta chains originate from one sample sequenced in a study of tumor-infiltrating lymphocytes in primary liver carcinoma. Total RNA and DNA came together from approximately 20-30 mg of bulk tissue without cell sorting. TCR beta cDNA came from approximately 490 ng total RNA, primed with a constant-region primer. Three nested multiplex PCR rounds, a slightly modified ARM-PCR method, built the TCR beta libraries. In the first two PCR rounds, TRBV1-TRBV30 forward primers were paired with a C-beta reverse primer, and each round lasted roughly 10 cycles. TCRdb used MiXCR to reprocess the multiplex PCR reads, holding one entry per CDR3 protein. The sample has about 190,000 distinct CDR3 sequences; 85% are singletons. The sample was tumor tissue from primary liver carcinoma. These receptors originate from a man aged 35-49 years with primary liver carcinoma and hepatitis B virus infection.

Regarding this clonotype: Possible read error: a much larger clone is one base away. The rearrangement joins TRBV30 to TRBJ2-3, with 12 bases matching TRBD2. CDR1 GTSNPN and CDR2 SVGIG come from the germline V gene (reference sequence). This CDR3 has 15 amino acids. The CDR3: CAWSKTSGRSDMQYF. The CDR3 bases are TGTGCCTGGAGTAAGACTAGCGGGAGATCAGATATGCAGTATTTT. Full variable domain (remainder filled in from reference TRBV30 and TRBJ2-3): SQTIHQWPATLVQPVGSPLSLECTVEGTSNPNLYWYRQAAGRGLQLLFYSVGIGQISSEVPQNLSASRPQDRQFILSSKKLLLSDSGFYLCAWSKTSGRSDMQYFGPGTRLTVL.

Comments on this clonotype: Mismatch with germline at one junction end may stem from a read error. The rearrangement uses TRBV7-3 and TRBJ2-2; maybe TRBD2 (6 bases). In germline, CDR1 is SGHTA, CDR2 FQGTGA. The length of the CDR3 is 14 residues. This CDR3 is CASSLSLATGELLF. The DNA for the CDR3 is TGTGCCAGCAGTTTGTCTCTAGCGACCGGGGAGCTGTTGTTT.

On this clonotype: The missing conserved phenylalanine or tryptophan at the end of this CDR3 makes a read error likely. V is TRBV29-1 and J is TRBJ2-2, with D perhaps given as TRBD1 or TRBD2 (5 bases each). V lost 2 bases, J lost 2 bases, and 15 bases lay in between. Germline CDR1 SQVTM, CDR2 ANQGSEA. The CDR3 has 16 amino acids. The CDR3 nucleotides read TGCAGCGTTGAAAACCACCTGGGGACCAACACCGGGGAGCTGTTTTCT. Protein product: CSVENHLGTNTGELFS.

Note on this clonotype: The conserved final phenylalanine or tryptophan is absent from the CDR3, which likely points to a read error. The genes are TRBV10-2 and TRBJ2-1, with TRBD1 matching over 10 bases. In germline, CDR1 is WSHSY, CDR2 SAAADI. This CDR3 has 15 amino acids. The CDR3 sequence: CASSYRDRGHNEQFL. The DNA of the CDR3 is TGCGCGAGCAGTTACCGGGACAGGGGCCACAATGAGCAGTTCTTA.

As concerns this clonotype: One end of the junction does not line up with germline, which may come from a read error. V gene TRBV5-6 combines with J gene TRBJ2-1; TRBD2 matches at 14 bases. CDR1 is SGHDT, CDR2 YYEEEE, per germline. This CDR3 spans 18 amino acids. The CDR3 DNA reads as TGTGCCAGCAGCCTGGGACTAGCGGGAGTTTTGACCTACTATGAGCAGTTCTTC. It yields the protein CASSLGLAGVLTYYEQFF.

Remarks on this clonotype: At one of its ends the junction is not consistent with the germline gene, which may arise from a read error. V gene TRBV29-1 combines with J gene TRBJ2-3; D gene ambiguous. Germline-derived CDR1 and CDR2 are SQVTM and ANQGSEA. The CDR3 covers 11 residues. Written as DNA, the CDR3 is TGCAGCGCCTGGCACGCAGATACGCAGAATTTT. Protein: CSAWHADTQNF.